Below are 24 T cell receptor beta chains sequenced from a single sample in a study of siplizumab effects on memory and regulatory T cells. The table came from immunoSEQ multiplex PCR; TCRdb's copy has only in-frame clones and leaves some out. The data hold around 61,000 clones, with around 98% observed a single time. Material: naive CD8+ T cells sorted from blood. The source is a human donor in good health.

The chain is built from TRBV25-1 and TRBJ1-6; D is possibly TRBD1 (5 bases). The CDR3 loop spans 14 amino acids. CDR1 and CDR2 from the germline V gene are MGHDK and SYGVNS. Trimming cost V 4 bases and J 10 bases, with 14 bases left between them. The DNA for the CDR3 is TGTGCCAGCAGTGTGTGGGAAAAGGGGTCACCCCTCCACTTT. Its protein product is CASSVWEKGSPLHF.

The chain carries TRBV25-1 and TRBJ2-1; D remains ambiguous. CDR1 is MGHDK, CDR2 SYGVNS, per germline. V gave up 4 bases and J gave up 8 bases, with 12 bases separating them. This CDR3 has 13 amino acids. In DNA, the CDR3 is TGTGCCAGCAGTGTTACTACGAACCATGAGCAGTTCTTC. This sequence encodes CASSVTTNHEQFF.

The CDR3 is CASSPGAGGYNEQFF. The CDR3 DNA is TGTGCCAGCAGCCCAGGGGCGGGAGGATATAATGAGCAGTTCTTC. This chain joins TRBV11-2 and TRBJ2-1; 8 bases are a match to TRBD2. The CDR3 loop spans 15 amino acids. With 5 bases clipped from V and 7 bases from J, the junction kept 10 bases outside the gene matches. Per the germline V gene, CDR1 is SGHAT and CDR2 is FQNNGV. Complete variable domain (other parts from reference TRBV11-2 and TRBJ2-1): EAGVAQSPRYKIIEKRQSVAFWCNPISGHATLYWYQQILGQGPKLLIQFQNNGVVDDSQLPKDRFSAERLKGVDSTLKIQPAKLEDSAVYLCASSPGAGGYNEQFFGPGTRLTVL.

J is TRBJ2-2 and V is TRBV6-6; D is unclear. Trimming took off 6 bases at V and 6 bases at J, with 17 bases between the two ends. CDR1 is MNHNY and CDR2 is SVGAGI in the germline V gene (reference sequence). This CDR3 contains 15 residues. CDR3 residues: CASSQLSAEAGELFF. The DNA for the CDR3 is TGTGCCAGCAGCCAACTCTCAGCCGAGGCCGGGGAGCTGTTTTTT.

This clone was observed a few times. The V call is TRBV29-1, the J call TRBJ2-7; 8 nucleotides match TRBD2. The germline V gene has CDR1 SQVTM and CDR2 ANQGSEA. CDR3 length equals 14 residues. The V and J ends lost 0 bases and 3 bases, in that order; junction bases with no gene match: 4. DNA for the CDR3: TGCAGCGTTGAAGATCCCAGCGGGAGCTACGAGCAGTACTTC. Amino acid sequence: CSVEDPSGSYEQYF.

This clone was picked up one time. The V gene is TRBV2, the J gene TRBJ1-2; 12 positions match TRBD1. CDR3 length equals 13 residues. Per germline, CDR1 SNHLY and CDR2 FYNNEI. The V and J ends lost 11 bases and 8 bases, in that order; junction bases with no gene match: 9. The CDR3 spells CARRGQGARGYTF. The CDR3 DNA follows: TGTGCCCGCCGGGGACAGGGGGCGAGAGGCTACACCTTC.

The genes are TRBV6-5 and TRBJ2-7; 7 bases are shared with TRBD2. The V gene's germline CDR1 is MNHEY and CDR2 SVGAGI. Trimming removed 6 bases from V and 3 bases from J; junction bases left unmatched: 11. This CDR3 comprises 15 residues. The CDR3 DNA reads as TGTGCCAGCAGGGGGAGGGTTGACAGTCTCTACGAGCAGTACTTC. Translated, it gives CASRGRVDSLYEQYF.

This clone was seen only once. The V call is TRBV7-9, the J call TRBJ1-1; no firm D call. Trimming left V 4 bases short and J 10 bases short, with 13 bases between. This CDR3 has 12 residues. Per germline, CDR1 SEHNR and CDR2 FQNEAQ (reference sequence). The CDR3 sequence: CASSSVPFGAFF. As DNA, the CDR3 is TGTGCCAGCAGCTCTGTGCCCTTTGGAGCTTTCTTT.

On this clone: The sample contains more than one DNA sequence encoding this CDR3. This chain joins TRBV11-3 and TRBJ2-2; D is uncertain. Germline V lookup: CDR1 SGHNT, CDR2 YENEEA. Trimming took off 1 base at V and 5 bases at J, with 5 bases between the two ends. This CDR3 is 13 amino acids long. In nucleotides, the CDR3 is TGTGCCAGCAGCTTAGGCGGTACCGGGGAGCTGTTTTTT. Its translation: CASSLGGTGELFF.

CDR3 residues: CAISEVTGGVGDEQFF. DNA for the CDR3: TGTGCCATCAGTGAGGTGACAGGGGGCGTCGGGGATGAGCAGTTCTTC. The genes are TRBV10-3 and TRBJ2-1; 10 bases are a match to TRBD1. The ends lost 2 bases at V and 8 bases at J; junction bases unmatched: 9. This CDR3 spans 16 amino acids. Germline V CDR1 and CDR2: ENHRY, SYGVKD.

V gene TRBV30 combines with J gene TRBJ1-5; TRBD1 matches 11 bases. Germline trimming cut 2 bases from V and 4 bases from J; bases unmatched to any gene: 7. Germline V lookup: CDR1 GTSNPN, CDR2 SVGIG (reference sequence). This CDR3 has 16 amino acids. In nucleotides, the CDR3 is TGTGCCTGGAGTTCGCAGGACAGGGGGCTAAATCAGCCCCAGCATTTT. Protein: CAWSSQDRGLNQPQHF.

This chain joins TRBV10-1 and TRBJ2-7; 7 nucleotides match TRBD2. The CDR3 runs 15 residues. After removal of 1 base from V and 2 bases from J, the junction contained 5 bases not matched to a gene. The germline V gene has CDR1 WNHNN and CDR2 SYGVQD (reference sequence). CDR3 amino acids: CASSEYTAGAYEQYF. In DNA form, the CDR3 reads TGCGCCAGCAGTGAGTATACCGCGGGGGCCTACGAGCAGTACTTC.

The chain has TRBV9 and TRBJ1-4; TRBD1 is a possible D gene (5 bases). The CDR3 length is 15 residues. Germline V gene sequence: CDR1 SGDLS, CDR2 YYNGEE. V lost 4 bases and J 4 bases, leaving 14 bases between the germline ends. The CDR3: CASSTTGTDNEKLFF. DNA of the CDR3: TGTGCCAGCAGCACAACCGGGACCGATAATGAAAAACTGTTTTTT.

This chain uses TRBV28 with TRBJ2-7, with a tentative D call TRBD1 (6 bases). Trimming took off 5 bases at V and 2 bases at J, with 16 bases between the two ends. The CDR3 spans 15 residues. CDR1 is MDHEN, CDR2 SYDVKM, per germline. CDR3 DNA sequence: TGTGCCAGCAGTAAAATCGGACAGCCAGCCTACGAGCAGTACTTC. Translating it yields CASSKIGQPAYEQYF.

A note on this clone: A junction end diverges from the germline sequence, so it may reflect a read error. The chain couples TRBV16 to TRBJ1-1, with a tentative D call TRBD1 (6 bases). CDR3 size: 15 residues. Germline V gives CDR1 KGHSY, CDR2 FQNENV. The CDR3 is CASSQIPGANAEAFF. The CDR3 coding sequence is TGTGCCAGCAGCCAAATTCCAGGGGCGAACGCTGAAGCTTTCTTT. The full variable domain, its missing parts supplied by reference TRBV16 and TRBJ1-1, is GEEVAQTPKHLVRGEGQKAKLYCAPIKGHSYVFWYQQVLKNEFKFLISFQNENVFDETGMPKERFSAKCLPNSPCSLEIQATKLEDSAVYFCASSQIPGANAEAFFGQGTRLTVV.

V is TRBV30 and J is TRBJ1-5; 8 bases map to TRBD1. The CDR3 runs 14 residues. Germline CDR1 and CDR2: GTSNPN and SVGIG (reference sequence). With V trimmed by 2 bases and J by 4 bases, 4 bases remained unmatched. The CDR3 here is CAWSQYRGNQPQHF. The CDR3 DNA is TGTGCCTGGAGTCAATACAGGGGGAATCAGCCCCAGCATTTT.

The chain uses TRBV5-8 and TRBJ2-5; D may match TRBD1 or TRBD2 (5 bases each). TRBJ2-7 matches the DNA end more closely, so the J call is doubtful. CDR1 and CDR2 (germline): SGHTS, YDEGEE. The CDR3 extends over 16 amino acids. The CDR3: CASSSPPGAGTYEQYF. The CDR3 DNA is TGTGCCAGCAGCTCCCCCCCCGGGGCGGGTACCTACGAGCAGTACTTC.

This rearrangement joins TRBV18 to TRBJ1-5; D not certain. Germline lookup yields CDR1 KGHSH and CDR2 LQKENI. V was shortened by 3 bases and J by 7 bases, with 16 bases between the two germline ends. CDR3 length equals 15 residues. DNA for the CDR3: TGTGCCAGCTCACCGAATGGGAGTCCAAGCCAGCCCCAGCATTTT. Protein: CASSPNGSPSQPQHF.

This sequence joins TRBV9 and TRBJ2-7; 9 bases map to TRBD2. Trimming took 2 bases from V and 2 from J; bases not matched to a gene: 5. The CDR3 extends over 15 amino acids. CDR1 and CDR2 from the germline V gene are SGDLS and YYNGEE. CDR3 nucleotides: TGTGCCAGCAGCGTCGGAGGACTAGCGACCTACGAGCAGTACTTC. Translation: CASSVGGLATYEQYF.

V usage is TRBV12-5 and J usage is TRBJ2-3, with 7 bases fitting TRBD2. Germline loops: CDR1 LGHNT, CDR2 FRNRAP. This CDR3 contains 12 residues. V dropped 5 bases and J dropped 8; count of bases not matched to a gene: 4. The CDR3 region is CASGLTGGTQYF. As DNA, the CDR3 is TGTGCTAGTGGTCTGACGGGGGGTACGCAGTATTTT.

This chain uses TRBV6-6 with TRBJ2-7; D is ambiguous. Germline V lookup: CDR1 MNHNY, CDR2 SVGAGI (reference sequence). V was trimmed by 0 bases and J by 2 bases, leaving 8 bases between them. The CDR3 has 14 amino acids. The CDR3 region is CASSYSGRAYEQYF. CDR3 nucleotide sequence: TGTGCCAGCAGTTACTCGGGCAGAGCCTACGAGCAGTACTTC.

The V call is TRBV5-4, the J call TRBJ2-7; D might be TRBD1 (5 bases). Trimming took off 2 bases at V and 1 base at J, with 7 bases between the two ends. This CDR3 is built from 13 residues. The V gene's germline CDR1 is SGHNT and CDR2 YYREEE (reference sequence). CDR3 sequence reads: CASSFGHSYEQYF. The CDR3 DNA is TGTGCCAGCAGCTTCGGACATTCCTACGAGCAGTACTTC.

CDR3 in amino acids: CASSSQREGSDTQYF. CDR3 in DNA: TGTGCCAGCAGCTCCCAGCGGGAGGGGTCAGATACGCAGTATTTT. This chain uses TRBV13 with TRBJ2-3, with TRBD2 matching over 10 bases. This CDR3 has 15 amino acids. V was pared by 4 bases and J by 4 bases, with 5 bases of the junction left unmatched. The V gene's germline CDR1 is PRHDT and CDR2 FYEKMQ (reference sequence).

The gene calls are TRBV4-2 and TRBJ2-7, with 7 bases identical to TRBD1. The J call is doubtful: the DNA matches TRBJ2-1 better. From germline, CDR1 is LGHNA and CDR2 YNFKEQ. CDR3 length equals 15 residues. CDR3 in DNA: TGTGCCAGCAGTCCAGACAGGGCTGCCTACAATGAGCAGTTCTTC. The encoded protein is CASSPDRAAYNEQFF.